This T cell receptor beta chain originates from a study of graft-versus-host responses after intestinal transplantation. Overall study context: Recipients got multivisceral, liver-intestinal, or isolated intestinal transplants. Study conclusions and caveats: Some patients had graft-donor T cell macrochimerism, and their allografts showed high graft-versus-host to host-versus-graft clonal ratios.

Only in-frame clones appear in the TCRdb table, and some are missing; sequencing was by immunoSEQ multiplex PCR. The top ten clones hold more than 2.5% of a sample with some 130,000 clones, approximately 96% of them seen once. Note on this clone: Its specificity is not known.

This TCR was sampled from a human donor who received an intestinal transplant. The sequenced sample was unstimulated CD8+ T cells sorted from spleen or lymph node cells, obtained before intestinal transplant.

Written as DNA, the CDR3 is TGCGCCAGCAGCCGGACTAGCGGGAGCGGGGAGACCCAGTACTTC. Protein: CASSRTSGSGETQYF. The V gene is TRBV4-1, the J gene TRBJ2-5; TRBD2 matches at 13 bases. CDR3 length: 15 amino acids. The germline gives CDR1 MGHRA, CDR2 YSYEKL. The J segment lost 5 bases and the V segment lost 4 bases, leaving 4 bases of the junction unmatched.